The 20 T cell receptor beta chains in this list originate from one sample, sequenced in a study of T cells after yellow fever vaccination. Each CDR3 protein gets one entry after TCRdb re-called the 5' RACE reads with MiXCR. Among about 320,000 distinct CDR3 sequences listed, 4% to 5.5% were seen once. This sample comprised PBMCs, obtained 15 days after the yellow fever booster vaccination. These receptors all come from a young man who received the YFV17D yellow fever vaccine.

The table lists this clonotype with many counts. V is TRBV6-2 or TRBV6-3 and J is TRBJ2-5, with 12 nucleotides matching TRBD2. V was pared by 5 bases and J by 5 bases, with 9 bases of the junction left unmatched. The CDR3 totals 16 residues. Germline V gene lookup returns CDR1 MNHEY and CDR2 SVGEGT. The CDR3 sequence is CASSPRTSGVQETQYF. In nucleotides, the CDR3 is TGTGCCAGCAGTCCCCGGACTAGCGGGGTCCAGGAGACCCAGTACTTC.

This clonotype was seen ten or more times. The rearrangement links TRBV5-5 to TRBJ1-2; 9 bases are a match to TRBD1. The germline gives CDR1 SGHKS, CDR2 YYEKEE (reference sequence). The CDR3 totals 14 residues. V trimming: 4 bases; J trimming: 4 bases; junction bases outside the gene matches: 5. The CDR3 bases are TGTGCCAGCAGCCCGGGACAGGGAAGCTATGGCTACACCTTC. Amino acids: CASSPGQGSYGYTF.

This clonotype was observed many times. The chain couples TRBV5-1 to TRBJ1-2; D not certain. Germline V lookup: CDR1 SGHRS, CDR2 YFSETQ. Trimming removed 5 bases from V and 2 bases from J, with 16 bases in between. This CDR3 spans 15 amino acids. As DNA, the CDR3 is TGCGCCAGCAGACTGGAACCAGGAGAAAACTATGGCTACACCTTC. It yields the protein CASRLEPGENYGYTF.

At least ten counts were recorded for this clonotype. V and J are TRBV6-5 and TRBJ1-6; D gene unclear. CDR1 and CDR2 from the germline V gene are MNHEY and SVGAGI. Deletions cut 5 bases from V and 6 bases from J, with 11 bases between. The CDR3 spans 14 residues. DNA for the CDR3: TGTGCCAGCAGTAAGAGTTCGGGTAATTCACCCCTCCACTTT. It specifies CASSKSSGNSPLHF.

The chain couples TRBV6-1 to TRBJ2-5; tentative D call: TRBD1 (6 bases). Germline CDR1 MNHNS, CDR2 SASEGT. The CDR3 is 12 amino acids. V was trimmed by 6 bases and J by 4 bases, leaving 9 bases between them. The CDR3 spells CASSRTAETQYF. The CDR3 nucleotides read TGTGCCAGCAGCAGGACAGCAGAGACCCAGTACTTC.

This clonotype was found many times. This chain uses TRBV4-2 with TRBJ1-5; possible D gene TRBD1, 5 bases. Trimming took off 1 base at V and 4 bases at J, with 17 bases between the two ends. Germline V gene lookup returns CDR1 LGHNA and CDR2 YNFKEQ. The length of the CDR3 is 17 residues. The CDR3 loop reads CASSQVGEGSRNQPQHF. As DNA, the CDR3 is TGTGCCAGCAGCCAAGTAGGGGAGGGTTCTCGGAATCAGCCCCAGCATTTT.

This clonotype was seen ten or more times. CDR3 sequence: CASSQEAGQTSNSPLHF. As DNA, the CDR3 is TGCGCCAGCAGCCAAGAGGCAGGGCAAACGAGTAATTCACCCCTCCACTTT. V is TRBV4-1 and J is TRBJ1-6; D is possibly TRBD1 (5 bases). Per the germline V gene, CDR1 is MGHRA and CDR2 is YSYEKL. The CDR3 runs 17 residues. Between the trimmed V and J ends, which lost 0 bases and 6 bases, there was a span of 15 bases.

A few counts support this clonotype. The chain has TRBV20-1 and TRBJ2-7; D might be TRBD2 (7 bases). V shed 0 bases and J shed 5 bases, with 14 bases lying between them. The CDR3 extends over 14 amino acids. CDR1 DFQATT and CDR2 SNEGSKA come from the germline V gene (reference sequence). CDR3 nucleotides: TGCAGTGCTAGAGATCGAACAGGGAGGGACGAGCAGTACTTC. Amino acid sequence: CSARDRTGRDEQYF.

This clonotype showed up many times. V gene TRBV7-2 combines with J gene TRBJ2-5; D not resolved. Germline values: CDR1 SGHTA, CDR2 FQGNSA. Deletions cut 4 bases from V and 4 bases from J, with 10 bases between. The CDR3 spans 13 residues. CDR3 sequence: CASSSRTLETQYF. The DNA for the CDR3 is TGTGCCAGCAGCTCTAGGACGTTAGAGACCCAGTACTTC.

The chain couples TRBV5-1 to TRBJ2-5; D ambiguous. This CDR3 comprises 13 residues. Looked up from germline, CDR1 is SGHRS and CDR2 is YFSETQ. V lost 4 bases to trimming and J lost 2 bases, with 9 bases between them. CDR3 region: CASSREKQETQYF. The CDR3 DNA reads TGCGCCAGCAGCCGCGAGAAGCAAGAGACCCAGTACTTC.

This clonotype was counted many times. CDR3 in DNA: TGTGCCAGCAGGGAGGATACGCAGTATTTT. It translates to CASREDTQYF. The V and J genes are TRBV11-2 and TRBJ2-3; unclear D gene. Deletions cut 6 bases from V and 6 bases from J, with 4 bases between. CDR1 and CDR2 from the germline V gene are SGHAT and FQNNGV. The CDR3 runs to 10 residues.

Many counts were recorded for this clonotype. The chain joins TRBV6-2 or TRBV6-3 to TRBJ2-7; no clear D. The CDR3 is 13 residues long. CDR1 and CDR2 (germline): MNHEY, SVGEGT. V was pared by 5 bases and J by 2 bases, with 10 bases between. In DNA, the CDR3 is TGTGCCAGCAGTAAACCAGGAGCCTACGAGCAGTACGTC. Translated: CASSKPGAYEQYV.

V gene TRBV9 combines with J gene TRBJ2-6; D perhaps matches TRBD1 (5 bases). Germline V gives CDR1 SGDLS, CDR2 YYNGEE. The ends were cut back, 3 bases at V and 4 bases at J, with 8 bases in the middle. This CDR3 is 14 amino acids long. CDR3 region: CASSADRGANVLTF. In nucleotides, the CDR3 is TGTGCCAGCAGCGCAGACAGAGGGGCCAACGTCCTGACTTTC.

This clonotype was detected ten times or more. The CDR3 DNA is TGTGCCAGCAGTGAATTGGAGGTCAAAAACATTCAGTACTTC. Translating it yields CASSELEVKNIQYF. The chain joins TRBV2 to TRBJ2-4; perhaps TRBD2 as D (5 bases). Germline values: CDR1 SNHLY, CDR2 FYNNEI. CDR3 size: 14 residues. V lost 2 bases to trimming and J lost 3 bases, with 8 bases between them. The entire variable domain, with the rest obtained from reference TRBV2 and TRBJ2-4, is as follows: EPEVTQTPSHQVTQMGQEVILRCVPISNHLYFYWYRQILGQKVEFLVSFYNNEISEKSEIFDDQFSVERPDGSNFTLKIRSTKLEDSAMYFCASSELEVKNIQYFGAGTRLSVL.

This clonotype was recorded many times. This chain connects TRBV20-1 to TRBJ1-2, with a tentative D call TRBD1 (5 bases). This CDR3 is built from 13 residues. The V gene lost 0 bases and the J gene lost 4 bases, with 9 bases spanning the gap. The V gene's germline CDR1 is DFQATT and CDR2 SNEGSKA (reference sequence). CDR3 DNA: TGCAGTGCTAGAGATTACAGGCTCTATGGCTACACCTTC. Residues: CSARDYRLYGYTF.

This clonotype was seen a few times. The chain has TRBV6-2 or TRBV6-3 and TRBJ2-7; D possibly uses TRBD1 or TRBD2 (5 bases each). CDR1 MNHEY and CDR2 SVGEGT come from the germline V gene. Trimming stripped 6 bases from V and 2 bases from J, with 17 bases between. The length of the CDR3 is 15 residues. Here the CDR3 DNA reads TGTGCCAGCAGACGGGGACCCCCGACCGCCTACGAGCAGTACTTC. This codes for CASRRGPPTAYEQYF.

This chain uses TRBV7-2 with TRBJ2-6, with TRBD2 matching 10 bases. Per germline, CDR1 SGHTA and CDR2 FQGNSA. This CDR3 has 19 amino acids. V was clipped by 6 bases and J by 0 bases; unmatched bases: 11. The CDR3 reads CASSHRGLALSSGANVLTF. The CDR3 DNA follows: TGTGCCAGCAGTCACCGGGGACTAGCGTTGAGCTCTGGGGCCAACGTCCTGACTTTC.

The rearrangement joins TRBV20-1 to TRBJ2-1; TRBD1 agrees at 8 bases. V trimming: 7 bases; J trimming: 9 bases; junction bases outside the gene matches: 8. The CDR3 spans 12 residues. The germline V gene encodes CDR1 DFQATT and CDR2 SNEGSKA (reference sequence). The DNA for the CDR3 is TGCAGTGTTCCAGGGGGCTCTCGTGAGCAGTTCTTC. The encoded protein is CSVPGGSREQFF.

This clonotype occurred many times. The V gene is TRBV7-9, the J gene TRBJ1-3; tentatively, D is TRBD1 (5 bases). This CDR3 is 16 amino acids long. Trimming removed 3 bases from V and 2 bases from J, with 14 bases in between. CDR1 is SEHNR, CDR2 FQNEAQ, per germline (reference sequence). The chain's CDR3 is CASSLEGRWTGNTIYF. CDR3 DNA: TGTGCCAGCAGCTTGGAGGGACGGTGGACTGGAAACACCATATATTTT. Looking up the rest from reference TRBV7-9 and TRBJ1-3 gives the full variable domain: DTGVSQNPRHKITKRGQNVTFRCDPISEHNRLYWYRQTLGQGPEFLTYFQNEAQLEKSRLLSDRFSAERPKGSFSTLEIQRTEQGDSAMYLCASSLEGRWTGNTIYFGEGSWLTVV.

This clonotype was observed many times. The chain couples TRBV6-5 to TRBJ2-1; D is ambiguous. Germline lookup yields CDR1 MNHEY and CDR2 SVGAGI. Trimming left V 2 bases short and J 8 bases short, with 10 bases between. The CDR3 extends over 13 amino acids. The CDR3 bases are TGTGCCAGCAGTTACCCTACTCCGTATGAGCAGTTCTTC. This codes for CASSYPTPYEQFF.